This paragraph covers one T cell receptor (beta chain) sequence. Its antigen is currently unknown. Measured with immunoSEQ multiplex PCR; TCRdb has only the in-frame clones, and not every one. Of about 350,000 clones detected, around 88% appear once; the ten largest clones hold under 6%. This sample stems from a study of Ad26.COV2.S vaccination and SARS-CoV-2 variants. Study as a whole: Administration of Ad26.COV2.S was intramuscular, either once or twice 56 days apart. Study outcomes and limitations: Breadth of non-spike TCRs did not differ between vaccinees and placebo recipients. It was vaccine recipients, not placebo recipients, who had the higher spike-specific TCR breadth. The TCR breadth and depth analyses may have understated or missed part of the total T cell responses.

The CDR3 has 17 residues. The V gene lost 4 bases and the J gene lost 1 base, with 17 bases spanning the gap. Looked up from germline, CDR1 is SGHDT and CDR2 is YYEEEE. Indicated treatment: over 15 received Ad26.COV2.S at low or high dose, single or two shots; several received placebo; per-sample allocation not given. Day 63 after the first vaccine or placebo injection was the time point for sampling. This specimen consisted of peripheral blood, obtained in a trial of Ad26.COV2.S vaccine versus placebo. The rearrangement joins TRBV5-6 to TRBJ2-2; D possibly matches TRBD1 or TRBD2 (5 bases each). The clonotype comes from a person aged 18 to 59 who received the Ad26.COV2.S COVID-19 vaccine or a placebo. DNA of the CDR3: TGTGCCAGCAGCCCCGGGGCCCTACACAGGAACACCGGGGAGCTGTTTTTT. It translates to CASSPGALHRNTGELFF.